This T cell receptor (beta chain) was sequenced during a study of CD8 T cells in ankylosing spondylitis. After removal of 6 bases from V and 2 bases from J, the junction contained 6 bases not matched to a gene. This CDR3 is 14 amino acids long. Germline CDR1 SGHTA, CDR2 FQGNSA. In its sample, this clonotype was seen many times. No antigen is known for it. TCRdb re-called the 5' RACE reads through MiXCR, storing one row per CDR3 protein. The sample lists about 100,000 distinct CDR3 sequences; about 8% were seen once. General study findings and limits: It appeared that ankylosing spondylitis blood was characterized by a TCR beta motif of seven or eight highly homologous variants.

The V and J genes are TRBV7-2 and TRBJ2-7; TRBD2 matches at 8 bases. The TCR originated in a male donor with ankylosing spondylitis or in good health (not recorded which). The specimen was blood, either unsorted or a sorted T cell fraction (not recorded which). The CDR3 nucleotides read TGTGCCAGCAGTATAGCGGGACTAGCCTACGAGCAGTACTTC. It is translated as CASSIAGLAYEQYF. The variable domain in full, with the rest retrieved from reference TRBV7-2 and TRBJ2-7, is GAGVSQSPSNKVTEKGKDVELRCDPISGHTALYWYRQSLGQGLEFLIYFQGNSAPDKSGLPSDRFSAERTGGSVSTLTIQRTQQEDSAVYLCASSIAGLAYEQYFGPGTRLTVT.